Presented here are 9 T cell receptor beta chains from one specimen sequenced in a study of T cell clonotyping in hematopoietic cell transplantation. Measured with immunoSEQ multiplex PCR; TCRdb has only the in-frame clones, and not every one. Found here are some 9,300 clones, about 54% of them singletons; the top ten hold about an eighth. Sample: peripheral blood mononuclear cells, taken 100 days after allogeneic stem cell transplant. The receptor set was obtained from a female patient in her fifties who had an allogeneic stem cell transplant from an unrelated donor, so the T cells may come from the graft donor. Some clones in this sample may be carry-over from other donors' samples.

The chain employs TRBV30 and TRBJ1-2; perhaps TRBD1 as D (6 bases). This CDR3 contains 14 residues. Trimming removed 2 bases at V and 4 bases at J, with 14 bases between. CDR1 is GTSNPN, CDR2 SVGIG, per germline (reference sequence). The CDR3 protein is CAWSTPGGFYGYTF. CDR3 in DNA: TGTGCCTGGAGTACCCCCGGGGGCTTCTATGGCTACACCTTC. Together with reference TRBV30 and TRBJ1-2, the CDR3 gives the full variable domain: SQTIHQWPATLVQPVGSPLSLECTVEGTSNPNLYWYRQAAGRGLQLLFYSVGIGQISSEVPQNLSASRPQDRQFILSSKKLLLSDSGFYLCAWSTPGGFYGYTFGSGTRLTVV.

CDR3 DNA sequence: TGTGCCAGCAGGGCAGGGGGAGAGACCCAGTACTTC. It is translated as CASRAGGETQYF. The chain has TRBV2 and TRBJ2-5, with 7 positions matching TRBD1. The CDR3 consists of 12 residues. The germline CDR1 and CDR2 sequences are SNHLY and FYNNEI. V lost 6 bases to trimming and J lost 4 bases; unmatched junction nucleotides: 2. Full variable domain (rest looked up from reference TRBV2 and TRBJ2-5): EPEVTQTPSHQVTQMGQEVILRCVPISNHLYFYWYRQILGQKVEFLVSFYNNEISEKSEIFDDQFSVERPDGSNFTLKIRSTKLEDSAMYFCASRAGGETQYFGPGTRLLVL.

The CDR3 protein is CAWSINHQPQHF. CDR3 DNA sequence: TGTGCCTGGAGCATAAATCATCAGCCCCAGCATTTT. This chain uses TRBV30 with TRBJ1-5; the D is unclear. Trimming left V 3 bases short and J 5 bases short, with 8 bases between. Germline CDR1 is GTSNPN and CDR2 is SVGIG (reference sequence). The CDR3 loop spans 12 amino acids.

The V gene is TRBV30, the J gene TRBJ2-7, with 8 bases identical to TRBD1. V was clipped by 4 bases and J by 0 bases; unmatched bases: 2. CDR1 GTSNPN and CDR2 SVGIG come from the germline V gene (reference sequence). The CDR3 loop spans 13 amino acids. CDR3 bases: TGTGCCTGGAAGGACAGGGCCTCCTACGAGCAGTACTTC. Residues: CAWKDRASYEQYF. Full variable domain (missing parts from reference TRBV30 and TRBJ2-7): SQTIHQWPATLVQPVGSPLSLECTVEGTSNPNLYWYRQAAGRGLQLLFYSVGIGQISSEVPQNLSASRPQDRQFILSSKKLLLSDSGFYLCAWKDRASYEQYFGPGTRLTVT.

This clone was picked up one time. The chain is built from TRBV29-1 and TRBJ1-1; 7 bases line up with TRBD1. The V gene's germline CDR1 is SQVTM and CDR2 ANQGSEA. The CDR3 has 13 amino acids. V was clipped by 6 bases and J by 2 bases; unmatched bases: 6. DNA for the CDR3: TGCAGCGTACGACAGGGAATAAACACTGAAGCTTTCTTT. Amino acids: CSVRQGINTEAFF.

The chain carries TRBV6-5 and TRBJ2-1; the match to TRBD2 covers 7 bases. The CDR3 runs 15 residues. Germline CDR1 reads MNHEY; CDR2 reads SVGAGI. Trimming at V came to 2 bases and at J to 2 bases, leaving 3 bases not matched to a gene. CDR3 coding DNA: TGTGCCAGCAGTTACGGTCTAGCGGCCTACAATGAGCAGTTCTTC. Translating it yields CASSYGLAAYNEQFF.

This rearrangement joins TRBV5-6 to TRBJ2-1; D ambiguous. CDR3 length: 11 amino acids. The ends were cut back, 0 bases at V and 8 bases at J, with 3 bases in the middle. Germline V CDR1 and CDR2: SGHDT, YYEEEE. The CDR3 loop is CASSLVDEQFF. The DNA of the CDR3 is TGTGCCAGCAGCTTGGTCGATGAGCAGTTCTTC.

The chain joins TRBV30 to TRBJ1-5; D uncertain. This CDR3 comprises 13 residues. Trimming shortened V by 2 bases and J by 7 bases, and 12 bases separated the two germline ends. Germline V lookup: CDR1 GTSNPN, CDR2 SVGIG (reference sequence). CDR3 DNA: TGTGCCTGGAGTAGTACGGATTTCCAGCCCCAGCATTTT. Translating it yields CAWSSTDFQPQHF.

The chain links TRBV28 to TRBJ2-7; weak D call: TRBD2 (5 bases). With 7 bases removed from V and 9 bases from J, the gap between germline ends came to 22 bases. There are 14 residues in the CDR3. Per the germline V gene, CDR1 is MDHEN and CDR2 is SYDVKM. The CDR3 loop reads CASKPSLSGRGQYF. The CDR3 DNA is TGTGCCAGCAAGCCCAGTCTTAGTGGGAGAGGGCAGTACTTC.